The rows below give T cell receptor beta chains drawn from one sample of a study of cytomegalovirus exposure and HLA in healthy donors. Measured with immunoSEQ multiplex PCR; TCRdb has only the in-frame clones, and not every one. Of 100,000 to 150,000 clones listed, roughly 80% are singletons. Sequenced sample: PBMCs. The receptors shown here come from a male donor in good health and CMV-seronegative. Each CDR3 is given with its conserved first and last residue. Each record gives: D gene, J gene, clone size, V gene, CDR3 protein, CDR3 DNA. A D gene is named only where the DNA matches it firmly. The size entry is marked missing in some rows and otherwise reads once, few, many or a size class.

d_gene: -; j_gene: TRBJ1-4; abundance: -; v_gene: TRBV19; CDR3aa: CASSIVPGKLFF; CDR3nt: TGTGCCAGTAGTATAGTTCCCGGAAAACTGTTTTTT
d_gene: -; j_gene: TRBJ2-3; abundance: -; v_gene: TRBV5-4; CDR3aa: CASSRPGGGTDTQYF; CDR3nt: TGTGCCAGCAGCCGCCCGGGCGGGGGCACAGATACGCAGTATTTT
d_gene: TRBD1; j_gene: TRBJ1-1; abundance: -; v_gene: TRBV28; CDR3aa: CASSLSTGEAFF; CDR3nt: TGTGCCAGCAGTTTGTCAACAGGGGAGGCTTTCTTT
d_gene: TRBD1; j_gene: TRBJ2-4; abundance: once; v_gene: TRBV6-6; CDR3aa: CASRPNDRGLNIQYF; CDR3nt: TGTGCCAGCAGACCCAACGACAGGGGGTTGAACATTCAGTACTTC
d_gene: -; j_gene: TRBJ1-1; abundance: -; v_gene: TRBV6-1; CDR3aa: CASVGEGGYTEAFF; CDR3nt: TGTGCCAGCGTCGGGGAGGGGGGTTACACTGAAGCTTTCTTT
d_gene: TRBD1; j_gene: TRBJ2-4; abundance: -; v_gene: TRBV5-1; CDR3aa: CASSPGTENIQYF; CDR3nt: TGCGCCAGCAGCCCGGGGACAGAAAACATTCAGTACTTC
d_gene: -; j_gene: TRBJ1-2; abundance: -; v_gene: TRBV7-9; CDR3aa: CASSLVGGYGYTF; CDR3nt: TGTGCCAGCAGCTTAGTCGGAGGCTATGGCTACACCTTC
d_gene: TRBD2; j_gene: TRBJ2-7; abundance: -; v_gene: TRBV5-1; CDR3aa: CASSAGTSGTYEQYF; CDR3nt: TGCGCCAGCAGCGCCGGGACTAGCGGGACCTACGAGCAGTACTTC
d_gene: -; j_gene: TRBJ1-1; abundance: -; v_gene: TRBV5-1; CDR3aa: CASSLGLLNTEAFF; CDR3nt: TGCGCCAGCAGCTTGGGACTGCTGAACACTGAAGCTTTCTTT
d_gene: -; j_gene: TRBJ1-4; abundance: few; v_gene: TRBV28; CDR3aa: CASSPPGASGIMEKLFF; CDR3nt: TGTGCCAGCAGTCCCCCCGGGGCAAGCGGGATTATGGAAAAACTGTTTTTT
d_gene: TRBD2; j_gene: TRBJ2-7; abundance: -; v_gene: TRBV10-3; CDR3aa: CAISESSGRGHEQYF; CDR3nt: TGTGCCATCAGTGAGAGTAGCGGGAGAGGGCACGAGCAGTACTTC
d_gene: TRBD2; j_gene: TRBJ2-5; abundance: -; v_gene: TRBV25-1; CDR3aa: CASKPPGGGTQYF; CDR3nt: TGTGCCAGTAAGCCTCCGGGAGGCGGGACCCAGTACTTC
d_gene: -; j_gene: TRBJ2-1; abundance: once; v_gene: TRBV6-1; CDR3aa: CASSESGTRWQFF; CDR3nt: TGTGCCAGCAGTGAATCGGGCACTAGATGGCAGTTCTTC
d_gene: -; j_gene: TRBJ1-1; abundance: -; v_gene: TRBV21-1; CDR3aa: CASSELGTGGRMNTEAFF; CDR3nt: TGTGCCAGCAGCGAACTTGGGACAGGGGGAAGGATGAACACTGAAGCTTTCTTT
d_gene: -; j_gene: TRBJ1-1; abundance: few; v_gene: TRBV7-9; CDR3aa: CASSPAWGGTEAFF; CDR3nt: TGTGCCAGCAGCCCAGCGTGGGGGGGGACTGAAGCTTTCTTT